This passage covers 26 T cell receptor beta chains from one sample sequenced in a study of Graves' ophthalmopathy and Graves' hyperthyroidism (dated by TCRdb to between 2017 and 2018). The sequencer listed for this sample is Illumina HiSeq 2000. For repertoire sequencing, TCR beta CDR3 regions were amplified from RNA transcripts. HTBI primers and the Qiagen OneStep RT-PCR kit were used in a first-round RT-PCR, which was followed by a second-round multiplex PCR, size selection and purification. Clones were called with MiXCR by TCRdb after fastp trimmed the public reads at Q25, and only in-frame beta chains were retained. Rows matching on CDR3 protein sequence are summarized as one entry with the most common DNA and genes. Across this sample there are 350,000 to 450,000 distinct CDR3 sequences, with about a sixth seen only once. The ten most abundant clones make up around 1.4% of the sample. Sequencing was carried out using peripheral blood. The receptors stem from a woman younger than 30 with Graves' ophthalmopathy. Donor details come from another sample of the same person, matched by shared clones.

This clonotype was counted at least ten times. This chain joins TRBV19 and TRBJ1-3, with D unclear. The CDR3 consists of 15 residues. The V and J ends lost 3 bases and 0 bases respectively, with 9 bases between them. Germline V gives CDR1 LNHDA, CDR2 SQIVND (reference sequence). Here the CDR3 reads CASSMQRVSGNTIYF. Here the CDR3 DNA reads TGTGCCAGTAGTATGCAGAGGGTCTCTGGAAACACCATATATTTT.

This clonotype has at least ten counts. The gene calls are TRBV6-2 or TRBV6-3 and TRBJ1-1; no clear D gene. The CDR3 totals 13 residues. Trimming took 7 bases from V and 3 from J, leaving 12 bases between them. Germline assignment: CDR1 MNHEY and CDR2 SVGEGT. The CDR3 DNA is TGTGCCAGCAAGACGGTGGTGGACACTGAAGCTTTCTTT. Translating it yields CASKTVVDTEAFF.

In its sample, this clonotype was seen many times. The chain couples TRBV6-1 to TRBJ1-1; D perhaps matches TRBD1 (5 bases). In germline, CDR1 is MNHNS, CDR2 SASEGT. The CDR3 contains 13 residues. V lost 5 bases and J lost 3, with 10 bases in between. DNA of the CDR3: TGTGCCAGCAGTAGGGGAGAGGACACTGAAGCTTTCTTT. Encoded protein: CASSRGEDTEAFF.

CDR3 DNA sequence: TGTGCCAGTGCCCGGACTAGCGGACTCTACGAGCAGTACTTC. Its protein product is CASARTSGLYEQYF. The chain has TRBV6-1 and TRBJ2-7; 10 bases agree with TRBD2. CDR1 and CDR2 from the germline V gene are MNHNS and SASEGT. Trimming cost V 9 bases and J 3 bases; bases outside gene matches: 8. The CDR3 runs 14 residues.

This clonotype was seen repeatedly, ten times or more. This chain joins TRBV11-2 and TRBJ1-1; D gene uncertain. CDR3 size: 14 residues. Germline-derived CDR1 and CDR2 are SGHAT and FQNNGV. Trimming pared 2 bases from V and 3 bases from J, leaving 10 bases between. The CDR3, as DNA: TGTGCCAGCAGCTTATTCGGTCTGCACACTGAAGCTTTCTTT. Translated, it gives CASSLFGLHTEAFF.

This clonotype was counted at least ten times. The chain uses TRBV20-1 and TRBJ2-7, with D perhaps matching TRBD2 (6 bases). V shed 6 bases and J shed 5 bases, with 20 bases lying between them. This CDR3 spans 14 amino acids. Germline values: CDR1 DFQATT, CDR2 SNEGSKA (reference sequence). DNA of the CDR3: TGCAGTGCCAGGAGGGTCTTACCCCTTGACGAGCAGTACTTC. Translated: CSARRVLPLDEQYF.

There are many counts of this clonotype. J is TRBJ1-5 and V is TRBV14; 8 bases fit TRBD1. Germline lookup yields CDR1 SGHDN and CDR2 FVKESK. The CDR3 has 19 amino acids. The ends lost 6 bases at V and 2 bases at J; junction bases unmatched: 18. The CDR3, as DNA: TGTGCCAGCAGTCGCCCACCGGGACAGGAGTCCGGCGGCAATCAGCCCCAGCATTTT. Encoded protein: CASSRPPGQESGGNQPQHF.

This clonotype has ten or more counts. The chain carries TRBV6-1 and TRBJ1-3; D not resolved. V lost 4 bases and J lost 0, with 10 bases in between. Germline V gene data show CDR1 as MNHNS and CDR2 as SASEGT. The CDR3 is 15 residues long. The CDR3 coding sequence is TGTGCCAGCAGTGGCTGGGAAAGCTCTGGAAACACCATATATTTT. The encoded protein is CASSGWESSGNTIYF.

This clonotype was counted many times. The chain recombines TRBV6-5 with TRBJ1-5, with 7 bases aligning to TRBD1. Per the germline V gene, CDR1 is MNHEY and CDR2 is SVGAGI. V was clipped by 4 bases and J by 5 bases; unmatched bases: 11. This CDR3 spans 16 amino acids. In nucleotides, the CDR3 is TGTGCCAGCAGTTTGGGGCGGGAGACAGGGCATCAGCCCCAGCATTTT. Translating gives CASSLGRETGHQPQHF.

This clonotype was picked up many times. The rearrangement uses TRBV11-2 and TRBJ1-2; the D is unclear. Looked up from germline, CDR1 is SGHAT and CDR2 is FQNNGV. This CDR3 is built from 15 residues. The V end lost 2 bases, the J end lost 3 bases, and 13 bases lay between the germline ends. The CDR3 spells CASSLIGLEDYGYTF. CDR3 nucleotides: TGTGCCAGCAGCTTAATTGGGTTAGAGGACTATGGCTACACCTTC.

This clonotype has a count of ten or more. The chain joins TRBV29-1 to TRBJ2-7; TRBD1 is a possible D gene (6 bases). Trimming removed 4 bases from V and 9 bases from J, with 10 bases in between. The CDR3 is made up of 10 amino acids. The germline V gene encodes CDR1 SQVTM and CDR2 ANQGSEA. CDR3 sequence reads: CSVGDKVQYF. The DNA of the CDR3 is TGCAGCGTTGGGGACAAGGTGCAGTACTTC.

There are many counts of this clonotype. The CDR3 DNA is TGTGCCAGCAGCTGGAGTTTCGGTGAGATCTCCTACGAGCAGTACTTC. It specifies CASSWSFGEISYEQYF. The genes are TRBV11-1 and TRBJ2-7; D remains unclear. Trimming cost V 4 bases and J 0 bases, with 16 bases left between them. The CDR3 extends over 16 amino acids. Germline-derived CDR1 and CDR2 are SGHAT and FQDESV (reference sequence).

This clonotype was seen repeatedly, ten times or more. V and J are TRBV29-1 and TRBJ2-5; possible D gene TRBD2, 5 bases. V was shortened by 0 bases and J by 0 bases, with 5 bases between the two germline ends. This CDR3 has 13 residues. Germline values: CDR1 SQVTM, CDR2 ANQGSEA. CDR3 region: CSVEEDYQETQYF. The CDR3 region has the DNA TGCAGCGTTGAAGAGGACTACCAAGAGACCCAGTACTTC.

This clonotype was observed at least ten times. This chain joins TRBV6-5 and TRBJ1-1; D gene uncertain. V gave up 7 bases and J gave up 5 bases, with 14 bases separating them. Germline CDR1 is MNHEY and CDR2 is SVGAGI. CDR3 size: 13 residues. The CDR3 bases are TGTGCCAGCACTCAGAAGTTGTGGACTGAAGCTTTCTTT. It yields the protein CASTQKLWTEAFF.

In this sample, this clonotype turned up a few times. CDR3 amino acids: CASRPQGGYGYTF. The DNA of the CDR3 is TGTGCCAGCAGACCCCAAGGGGGCTATGGCTACACCTTC. The chain carries TRBV12-3 or TRBV12-4 and TRBJ1-2, with D possibly TRBD1 on 6 matching bases. CDR3 length: 13 amino acids. V was cut by 6 bases and J by 4 bases, with 12 bases left in between.

This clonotype was recorded many times. This chain connects TRBV30 to TRBJ1-1; TRBD1 agrees at 9 bases. V gave up 3 bases and J gave up 3 bases; unmatched junction bases: 5. This CDR3 comprises 14 residues. Germline CDR1 and CDR2: GTSNPN and SVGIG (reference sequence). The CDR3 region is CAWRSTGGHTEAFF. In DNA, the CDR3 is TGTGCCTGGAGATCGACAGGGGGTCACACTGAAGCTTTCTTT.

In its sample, this clonotype was seen many times. Germline and junction disagree at one end, which may indicate a read error. The J gene is TRBJ1-1, the V gene TRBV18; maybe TRBD1 (5 bases). Germline V gene data show CDR1 as KGHSH and CDR2 as LQKENI. CDR3 length: 13 amino acids. The DNA of the CDR3 is TGTGCCAGCTCACCGGGACGGCCGGCTGAGGCTTTCTTT. Translation: CASSPGRPAEAFF.

V gene TRBV29-1 combines with J gene TRBJ2-6; 7 bases align to TRBD1. Per germline, CDR1 SQVTM and CDR2 ANQGSEA. Germline trimming cut 5 bases from V and 0 bases from J; bases unmatched to any gene: 10. The CDR3 has 17 residues. The CDR3 DNA reads TGCAGCGTTTGGGACAGCTCTACCTTCTCTGGGGCCAACGTCCTGACTTTC. It is translated as CSVWDSSTFSGANVLTF.

This clonotype was recorded many times. V is TRBV6-1 and J is TRBJ2-5; a weak D match, TRBD1 (6 bases). Germline-derived CDR1 and CDR2 are MNHNS and SASEGT. V was cut by 9 bases and J by 1 base, with 18 bases left in between. The CDR3 contains 15 residues. DNA of the CDR3: TGTGCCAGTACCTTCTCAACAGGGATCCAAGAGACCCAGTACTTC. This codes for CASTFSTGIQETQYF.

There are many counts of this clonotype. The chain carries TRBV11-2 and TRBJ2-1; 8 bases line up with TRBD2. V trimming: 5 bases; J trimming: 15 bases; junction bases outside the gene matches: 6. Per the germline V gene, CDR1 is SGHAT and CDR2 is FQNNGV. This CDR3 spans 11 amino acids. CDR3 bases: TGTGCCAGCAGCCGGGGGGGGAGCAGGTTCTTC. Translating it yields CASSRGGSRFF.

V usage is TRBV20-1 and J usage is TRBJ2-7; D tentatively reads TRBD1 or TRBD2 (5 bases each). Germline V gives CDR1 DFQATT, CDR2 SNEGSKA (reference sequence). Trimming cost V 3 bases and J 0 bases, with 12 bases left between them. The CDR3 covers 14 residues. CDR3 nucleotides: TGCAGTGCTAGTGGGACCTACAACTCCTACGAGCAGTACTTC. The encoded protein is CSASGTYNSYEQYF.

The sample holds many counts of this clonotype. The chain links TRBV11-2 to TRBJ2-5, with 14 bases identical to TRBD2. Per germline, CDR1 SGHAT and CDR2 FQNNGV. This CDR3 is built from 17 residues. The V and J ends lost 1 base and 3 bases, in that order; junction bases with no gene match: 4. In DNA, the CDR3 is TGTGCCAGCAGCTTAGGACTAGCGGGAGGGAGGGAAGAGACCCAGTACTTC. Encoded protein: CASSLGLAGGREETQYF.

The V and J genes are TRBV13 and TRBJ1-2; TRBD1 aligns across 10 bases. The V and J ends lost 8 bases and 6 bases, in that order; junction bases with no gene match: 9. The CDR3 is made up of 14 amino acids. Per germline, CDR1 PRHDT and CDR2 FYEKMQ (reference sequence). CDR3 DNA: TGTGCCAGCGGAGTGGGGGACAGGGGTCATGGCTACACCTTC. Protein sequence: CASGVGDRGHGYTF.

This clonotype was detected many times. The chain joins TRBV19 to TRBJ1-5; D is ambiguous. V lost 9 bases, J lost 2 bases, and 8 bases lay in between. The length of the CDR3 is 12 residues. CDR1 is LNHDA and CDR2 is SQIVND in the germline V gene (reference sequence). CDR3 DNA: TGTGCCAGCCGTTGGGGCAATCAGCCCCAGCATTTT. It is translated as CASRWGNQPQHF.

This clonotype was detected many times. This is likely a read error, given that the CDR3 carries no conserved phenylalanine or tryptophan at its end. No DNA is shown, since the ends of the CDR3 on it are uncertain; the CDR3 is the one TCRdb lists. This rearrangement joins TRBV7-2 to TRBJ2-7; TRBD2, as called in the table, went unchecked against the DNA. In germline, CDR1 is SGHTA, CDR2 FQGNSA. Inclusive of both ends, the CDR3 amounts to 8 amino acids. The CDR3 here is CASSSLDC.

This clonotype was counted at least ten times. This chain connects TRBV20-1 to TRBJ1-1, with TRBD1 matching 8 bases. The CDR3 consists of 13 residues. With V trimmed by 7 bases and J by 8 bases, 12 bases remained unmatched. Germline V gives CDR1 DFQATT, CDR2 SNEGSKA (reference sequence). For the CDR3, the DNA is TGCAGTGAACGAGGGAGACAGGGGCCAGAAGCTTTCTTT. Protein product: CSERGRQGPEAFF.